This entry describes one T cell receptor (beta chain). What it recognizes is unknown. These data belong to a study of OX40 agonist ivuxolimab in advanced cancers. General study findings and limits: Researchers report that CD8+ T cells had, on average, more expanded clones than CD4+.

CDR3 length equals 17 residues. V was pared by 5 bases and J by 4 bases, with 13 bases of the junction left unmatched. CDR1 and CDR2 from the germline V gene are MDHEN and SYDVKM. Profiled with immunoSEQ multiplex PCR; TCRdb holds only in-frame clones, not every one. The table includes about 53,000 clones, about 88% detected once. This clonotype was sampled from an adult with an advanced solid tumor such as melanoma, head and neck, liver or kidney cancer. The material sequenced was CD4+ or CD8+ T cells sorted from blood, taken in a trial of the OX40 agonist ivuxolimab. V usage is TRBV28 and J usage is TRBJ2-5; TRBD2 agrees at 10 bases. The CDR3 here is CASSPRTSGRGRETQYF. CDR3 DNA: TGTGCCAGCAGTCCTAGGACTAGCGGAAGGGGGAGAGAGACCCAGTACTTC.